This is a list of T cell receptor beta chains from one sample in a study of T-cell reconstitution after alpha-beta-depleted transplantation in children. TCRdb passed the PCR reads through MiXCR, listing each CDR3 protein once. The table shows about 610,000 distinct CDR3 sequences, with 8% to 11% occurring only once. The source was PBMCs from the stem cell graft donor, collected from the stem cell graft. All receptors come from a human donor who donated a stem cell graft to a child with acute myeloid leukemia. CDR3s include the opening cysteine and the closing phenylalanine or tryptophan. D genes are given only for firm matches. Clone size is not always given. Where it is, it says once, few, many or a class for expanded clones.

J gene	D gene	V gene	clone size	CDR3 DNA	CDR3 protein
TRBJ2-3	-	TRBV28	many	TGTGCCAGCCATCCGGGACTCCTCACAGATACGCAGTATTTT	CASHPGLLTDTQYF
TRBJ2-5	TRBD1	TRBV12-3/TRBV12-4	many	TGTGCCAGCAGTTTGGACAGGGTTATAGAGACCCAGTACTTC	CASSLDRVIETQYF
TRBJ2-7	TRBD2	TRBV3-1	-	TGTGCCACCAGCAAAGAGGAGCTAGCGGGCGAGGGCTCCTACGAGCAGTACTTC	CATSKEELAGEGSYEQYF
TRBJ2-7	TRBD1	TRBV9	many	TGTGCCAGCAGCCCGGGACAGGGGAGCGAGCAGTACTTC	CASSPGQGSEQYF
TRBJ2-3	-	TRBV9	many	TGTGCCAGCAGCGTAGGAGCGCCCACAGATACGCAGTATTTT	CASSVGAPTDTQYF
TRBJ2-7	-	TRBV20-1	-	TGCAGTGCTAGAGGACCGGGAGCAGGCCAGCAGTACTTC	CSARGPGAGQQYF
TRBJ2-7	-	TRBV28	few	TGTGCCAGCCATAGAGAGGGGGGCTCCTACGAGCAGTACTTC	CASHREGGSYEQYF
TRBJ2-3	TRBD2	TRBV18	few	TGTGCCAGCTCCTCATTAGCGGGAGGAAACACAGATACGCAGTATTTT	CASSSLAGGNTDTQYF
TRBJ2-5	TRBD2	TRBV20-1	once	TGCAGTGCTAGCCGGACTAGCGGGAGTCAAGAGACCCAGTACTTC	CSASRTSGSQETQYF
TRBJ2-5	TRBD1	TRBV7-7	many	TGTGCTAGCAGCGCGTATACAGGGGCGGGAGAGACCCAGTACTTC	CASSAYTGAGETQYF
TRBJ2-3	-	TRBV6-2/TRBV6-3	many	TGTGCCAGCAGTCTACCCTTACTTCGTGCTAGCACAGATACGCAGTATTTT	CASSLPLLRASTDTQYF
TRBJ2-5	-	TRBV29-1	many	TGCAGCGCACAGGAGACTCAAGAGACCCAGTACTTC	CSAQETQETQYF
TRBJ1-4	TRBD1	TRBV7-9	-	TGTGCCAGCAGCAACTTAGGACAGGGGGAGGAAAAACTGTTTTTT	CASSNLGQGEEKLFF
TRBJ2-3	-	TRBV20-1	many	TGCAGTGCTCAGCGGACCAGCACAGATACGCAGTATTTT	CSAQRTSTDTQYF
TRBJ2-7	TRBD2	TRBV5-1	few	TGCGCCAGCAGCTTGGATAGCGGGACCTACGAGCAGTACTTC	CASSLDSGTYEQYF